This T cell receptor (beta chain) came from a study of identifying expanded T cells in peripheral blood. V was shortened by 3 bases and J by 2 bases, with 18 bases between the two germline ends. The CDR3 has 17 residues. From germline, CDR1 is SGDLS and CDR2 YYNGEE. Healthy donors had no documented immune events, such as infections, while sampled. Only in-frame clones appear in the TCRdb table, and some are missing; sequencing was by immunoSEQ multiplex PCR. The sample gives under 95,000 clones, 89% of which show up once; about 3% is in the top ten. This clonotype was sampled from a person aged 18 to 69 in good health. Source material: blood. V gene TRBV9 combines with J gene TRBJ1-3; possible D gene TRBD1, 6 bases. In DNA form, the CDR3 reads TGTGCCAGCAGCGCTACAGGGAGGAAGACTACTGGAAACACCATATATTTT. Its protein is CASSATGRKTTGNTIYF.